This T cell receptor (beta chain) originates from a study of cytomegalovirus exposure and HLA in healthy donors. A multiplex PCR was run with 60 Vbeta primers and 13 Jbeta primers. The method was immunoSEQ multiplex PCR; TCRdb's version includes in-frame clones alone and lacks a portion of them. The top ten clones hold approximately 0.51% of a sample with around 190,000 clones, around 79% of them seen once. The CDR3 totals 11 residues. Germline CDR1 is DFQATT and CDR2 is SNEGSKA (reference sequence). Trimming pared 2 bases from V and 4 bases from J, leaving 5 bases between. The rearrangement joins TRBV20-1 to TRBJ1-1, with no clear D. Sequencing was performed on PBMCs. The source of this sequence is a woman between 50 and 59 years old in good health and CMV-seronegative. The CDR3 spells CSARILTEAFF. In DNA form, the CDR3 reads TGCAGTGCTAGAATTCTCACTGAAGCTTTCTTT.